These 2 T cell receptor beta chains originate from one sample sequenced in a study of post-analysis software for immune sequencing data (dated by TCRdb to about 2015). Here is what the overall study found, with its caveats: Patients showed significantly higher frequencies than controls for several TRBV segments, among them TRBV5-6, TRBV5-1 and TRBV20-1.

Their target antigens are unknown. Library preparation employed PCR. Sequencing was performed on an Illumina HiSeq 2500. To reduce PCR and sequencing biases, unique molecular identifiers were incorporated into the TCR beta cDNA libraries. TCRdb trimmed the raw reads at Q25, called clones with MiXCR and kept productive beta chains. Each entry merges the rows of one CDR3 protein and shows their most common DNA and genes. This sample lists about 460,000 distinct CDR3 sequences; nearly 45% were detected once. The top ten clones comprise 9.5% to 13% of the sample. The sequenced material came from blood. These receptors originate from a girl between 10 and 17 years old with multiple sclerosis.

This chain uses TRBV19 with TRBJ1-2; 7 bases map to TRBD1. This CDR3 spans 15 amino acids. Germline values: CDR1 LNHDA, CDR2 SQIVND (reference sequence). Trimming at V came to 5 bases and at J to 4 bases, leaving 10 bases not matched to a gene. CDR3 loop: CASSSGTATGYGYTF. The CDR3 bases are TGTGCCAGTAGTTCAGGGACAGCTACTGGCTATGGCTACACCTTC.

This clonotype has more than one count but fewer than ten. The J gene is TRBJ2-6, the V gene TRBV11-2; D is uncertain. Trimming cost V 3 bases and J 0 bases, with 6 bases left between them. Germline-derived CDR1 and CDR2 are SGHAT and FQNNGV. There are 15 residues in the CDR3. Written as DNA, the CDR3 is TGTGCCAGCAGCTTTGAGTACTCTGGGGCCAACGTCCTGACTTTC. It encodes CASSFEYSGANVLTF.